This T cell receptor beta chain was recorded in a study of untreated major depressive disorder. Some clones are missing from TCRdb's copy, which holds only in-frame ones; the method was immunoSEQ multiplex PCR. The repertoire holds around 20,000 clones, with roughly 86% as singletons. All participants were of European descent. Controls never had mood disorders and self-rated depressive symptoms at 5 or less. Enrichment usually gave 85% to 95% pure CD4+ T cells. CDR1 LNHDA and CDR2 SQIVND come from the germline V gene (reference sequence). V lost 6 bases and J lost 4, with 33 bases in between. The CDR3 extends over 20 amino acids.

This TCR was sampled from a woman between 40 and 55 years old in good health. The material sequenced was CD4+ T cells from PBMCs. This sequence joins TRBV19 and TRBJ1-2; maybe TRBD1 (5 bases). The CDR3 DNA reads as TGTGCCAGTAGCCGGGGTGGAGGGGCACGCTTAAGGGCTGCACCCTATGGCTACACCTTC. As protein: CASSRGGGARLRAAPYGYTF. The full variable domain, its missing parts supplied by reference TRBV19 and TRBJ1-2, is DGGITQSPKYLFRKEGQNVTLSCEQNLNHDAMYWYRQDPGQGLRLIYYSQIVNDFQKGDIAEGYSVSREKKESFPLTVTSAQKNPTAFYLCASSRGGGARLRAAPYGYTFGSGTRLTVV.